One sample yielded the 11 T cell receptor beta chains listed below, sequenced in a study of cytomegalovirus exposure and HLA in healthy donors. The PCR was carried out with 60 Vbeta primers and 13 Jbeta primers. The table came from immunoSEQ multiplex PCR; TCRdb's copy has only in-frame clones and leaves some out. The repertoire holds roughly 150,000 clones, with 80% as singletons. Source material: PBMCs. The receptors shown here come from a woman between 35 and 50 years old in good health and CMV-seronegative.

The genes are TRBV28 and TRBJ2-5; TRBD1 aligns across 8 bases. Germline CDR1 is MDHEN and CDR2 is SYDVKM. Trimming at V came to 3 bases and at J to 5 bases, leaving 8 bases not matched to a gene. The CDR3 contains 15 residues. The CDR3 region is CASSFTGTGRETQYF. The CDR3 DNA reads as TGTGCCAGCAGTTTTACAGGGACAGGACGGGAGACCCAGTACTTC.

The chain uses TRBV2 and TRBJ2-5; D may be TRBD1 (6 bases). There are 13 residues in the CDR3. Germline lookup yields CDR1 SNHLY and CDR2 FYNNEI. The V end was cut by 10 bases, the J end by 2 bases, with 14 bases between. This CDR3 reads CATHRQGQETQYF. DNA for the CDR3: TGTGCCACCCACCGGCAGGGGCAAGAGACCCAGTACTTC.

The CDR3 nucleotides read TGTGCCAGCAGTTTGGGGCAGGGGCCCTACAATGAGCAGTTCTTC. As protein: CASSLGQGPYNEQFF. The genes are TRBV28 and TRBJ2-1, with D tentatively TRBD1 (6 bases). This CDR3 contains 15 residues. V was trimmed by 3 bases and J by 2 bases, leaving 11 bases between them. Looked up from germline, CDR1 is MDHEN and CDR2 is SYDVKM.

The gene calls are TRBV5-4 and TRBJ2-7, with TRBD2 matching over 10 bases. Losses at the gene ends were 4 bases for V and 0 bases for J; bases not matched to a gene: 13. This CDR3 region has 18 residues. The V gene's germline CDR1 is SGHNT and CDR2 YYREEE (reference sequence). As DNA, the CDR3 is TGTGCCAGCAGCGGATGGACTAGCGGCTCTGGGCCCTCCTACGAGCAGTACTTC. Translation gives CASSGWTSGSGPSYEQYF.

The chain is built from TRBV27 and TRBJ2-3, with D perhaps matching TRBD2 (6 bases). Germline CDR1 and CDR2: MNHEY and SMNVEV (reference sequence). CDR3 length: 13 residues. V was clipped by 4 bases and J by 5 bases, with 10 bases between them. The CDR3 loop reads CASSWGEIDTQYF. CDR3 in DNA: TGTGCCAGCAGTTGGGGGGAAATAGATACGCAGTATTTT.

The J gene is TRBJ1-1, the V gene TRBV28; 9 bases agree with TRBD1. CDR1 and CDR2 (germline): MDHEN, SYDVKM. This CDR3 comprises 15 residues. The J segment lost 11 bases and the V segment lost 7 bases, leaving 17 bases of the junction unmatched. Here the CDR3 reads CASTPGGLQGAFAFF. CDR3 nucleotides: TGTGCCAGCACTCCCGGGGGCCTACAGGGGGCATTCGCTTTCTTT.

On this clone: This sample also contains other DNA sequences that code for the same CDR3. The chain combines TRBV29-1 with TRBJ2-5; 7 positions match TRBD2. V was pared by 6 bases and J by 5 bases, with 12 bases of the junction left unmatched. Per germline, CDR1 SQVTM and CDR2 ANQGSEA. The CDR3 extends over 14 amino acids. Written as DNA, the CDR3 is TGCAGCGTCGGAGATGAGCGGGGCCAGGAGACCCAGTACTTC. Protein sequence: CSVGDERGQETQYF.

The J gene is TRBJ2-2, the V gene TRBV28, with D maybe TRBD1 (6 bases). CDR3 length: 14 amino acids. The ends were cut back, 7 bases at V and 5 bases at J, with 14 bases in the middle. Germline CDR1 reads MDHEN; CDR2 reads SYDVKM. CDR3 in amino acids: CASTTGFWTGELFF. The CDR3 bases are TGTGCCAGCACCACAGGGTTCTGGACCGGGGAGCTGTTTTTT. The full variable domain, in which reference TRBV28 and TRBJ2-2 provide the parts outside the CDR3, is DVKVTQSSRYLVKRTGEKVFLECVQDMDHENMFWYRQDPGLGLRLIYFSYDVKMKEKGDIPEGYSVSREKKERFSLILESASTNQTSMYLCASTTGFWTGELFFGEGSRLTVL.

The chain recombines TRBV7-2 with TRBJ2-7; the D gene is possibly TRBD2 (6 bases). Between the trimmed V and J ends, which lost 4 bases and 4 bases, there was a span of 17 bases. The germline V gene has CDR1 SGHTA and CDR2 FQGNSA. The CDR3 has 15 amino acids. The CDR3 DNA follows: TGTGCCAGCAGCTACGCTGGGGCGGGGAATTACGAGCAGTACTTC. Protein sequence: CASSYAGAGNYEQYF.

This chain links TRBV5-1 with TRBJ2-3, with 8 bases that match TRBD1. J lost 4 bases, V lost 1 base, and 5 bases had no gene match. This CDR3 spans 15 amino acids. Germline V lookup: CDR1 SGHRS, CDR2 YFSETQ. CDR3 nucleotides: TGCGCCAGCAGCTTGCCGACAGGGGCGGCAGATACGCAGTATTTT. Translating gives CASSLPTGAADTQYF.

This chain connects TRBV6-5 to TRBJ2-1; weak D call: TRBD1 (5 bases). The V gene's germline CDR1 is MNHEY and CDR2 SVGAGI. V was pared by 5 bases and J by 11 bases, with 13 bases between. The CDR3 runs to 12 residues. CDR3 sequence (DNA): TGTGCCAGCAGTACCACAGGCCAAAAGCAGTTCTTC. Translated, it gives CASSTTGQKQFF.